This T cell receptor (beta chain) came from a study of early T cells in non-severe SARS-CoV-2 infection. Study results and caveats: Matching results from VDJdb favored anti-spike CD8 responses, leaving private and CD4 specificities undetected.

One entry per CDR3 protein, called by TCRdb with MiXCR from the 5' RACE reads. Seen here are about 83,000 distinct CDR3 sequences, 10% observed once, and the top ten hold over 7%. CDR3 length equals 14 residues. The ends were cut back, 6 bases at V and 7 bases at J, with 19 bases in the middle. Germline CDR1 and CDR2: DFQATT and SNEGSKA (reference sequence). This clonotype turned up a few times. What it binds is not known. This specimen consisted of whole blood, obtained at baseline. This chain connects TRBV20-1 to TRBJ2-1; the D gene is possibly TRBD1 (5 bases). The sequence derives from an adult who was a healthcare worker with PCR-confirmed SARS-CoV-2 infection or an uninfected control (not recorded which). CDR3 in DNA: TGCAGTGCAGGGGTCCCACCACCGCAGAATGAGCAGTTCTTC. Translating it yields CSAGVPPPQNEQFF.